The T cell receptor beta chain described here comes from a study of identical twins. With regard to this clonotype: Antigen unknown.

Whole-study findings and limits: There was an excess of low generation probability in the out-of-frame alpha sequences that twins shared. Models underpredicted monozygotic twin sharing of out-of-frame TCR alpha.

All donors comprised healthy Caucasians. TCRdb recomputed calls from the 5' RACE reads with MiXCR, one row per CDR3 protein. The sample lists around 1.7 million distinct CDR3 sequences, around a third occurring once. Trimming cost V 4 bases and J 4 bases, with 13 bases left between them. In germline, CDR1 is LGHDT, CDR2 YNNKEL (reference sequence). This CDR3 is 14 amino acids long. The sequenced material came from cord blood. The clonotype comes from a newborn girl in good health. The genes are TRBV3-1 and TRBJ1-2; D is ambiguous. The chain's CDR3 is CASSPGGPFYGYTF. The CDR3, as DNA: TGTGCCAGCAGCCCCGGAGGACCCTTCTATGGCTACACCTTC.